The 30 T cell receptor beta chains below all came from one sample that was sequenced in a study of blood T cell repertoires in COVID-19. Using immunoSEQ multiplex PCR, the repertoire was profiled, and TCRdb retains in-frame clones only, with some absent. The sample holds about 76,000 clones, roughly four fifths seen once. Sequencing was done on a sample of peripheral blood. These receptors all stem from a man aged 65 to 79 with acute or convalescent COVID-19.

This chain uses TRBV6-6 with TRBJ1-2; 8 positions match TRBD1. CDR1 and CDR2 from the germline V gene are MNHNY and SVGAGI (reference sequence). The CDR3 runs to 17 residues. V was clipped by 5 bases and J by 4 bases; unmatched bases: 15. The CDR3 coding sequence is TGTGCCAGCAGTCCCACATGGACAGGGAGTGGGGCCTATGGCTACACCTTC. Protein sequence: CASSPTWTGSGAYGYTF.

The gene calls are TRBV7-2 and TRBJ1-5; D gene unclear. The V gene lost 5 bases and the J gene lost 2 bases, with 7 bases spanning the gap. The CDR3 is 13 amino acids. Germline CDR1 SGHTA, CDR2 FQGNSA. The CDR3 nucleotides are TGTGCCAGCAGCCGTCGGGGCAATCAGCCCCAGCATTTT. Translation: CASSRRGNQPQHF.

A single count supports this clone. The V call is TRBV5-1, the J call TRBJ1-2, with D possibly TRBD1 on 5 matching bases. V gave up 0 bases and J gave up 2 bases, with 5 bases separating them. The CDR3 runs 13 residues. Germline V gene sequence: CDR1 SGHRS, CDR2 YFSETQ. The CDR3 spells CASSLAGNYGYTF. In nucleotides, the CDR3 is TGCGCCAGCAGCTTGGCAGGGAACTATGGCTACACCTTC.

This rearrangement joins TRBV3-1 (or the pseudogene TRBV3-2) to TRBJ1-1, with D perhaps TRBD1 (5 bases). This CDR3 is built from 14 residues. Trimming removed 3 bases at V and 7 bases at J, with 15 bases between. Per germline, CDR1 LGHDT and CDR2 YNNKEL (reference sequence). CDR3 coding DNA: TGTGCCAGCAGCCAGGTCTATATGCAGGGTGAAGCTTTCTTT. Protein sequence: CASSQVYMQGEAFF.

The chain links TRBV5-8 to TRBJ1-5; tentatively, D is TRBD1 (5 bases). CDR1 and CDR2 (germline): SGHTS, YDEGEE. The CDR3 totals 17 residues. The V end was cut by 3 bases, the J end by 0 bases, with 16 bases between. The CDR3 reads CASSSVWGTHSNQPQHF. DNA for the CDR3: TGTGCCAGCAGCTCTGTGTGGGGGACTCATAGCAATCAGCCCCAGCATTTT.

V and J are TRBV19 and TRBJ1-2; D remains ambiguous. Trimming cost V 7 bases and J 7 bases, with 19 bases left between them. The V gene's germline CDR1 is LNHDA and CDR2 SQIVND (reference sequence). This CDR3 spans 14 amino acids. Written as DNA, the CDR3 is TGTGCCAGTACCGACGCGCGGCGGGGAATTGGCTACACCTTC. Its translation is CASTDARRGIGYTF.

The J gene is TRBJ1-3, the V gene TRBV10-3, with D perhaps matching TRBD1 (6 bases). Germline V gene sequence: CDR1 ENHRY, CDR2 SYGVKD. V shed 10 bases and J shed 2 bases, with 15 bases lying between them. This CDR3 is 14 amino acids long. CDR3 residues: CATFTGSTGNTIYF. The CDR3 region has the DNA TGTGCCACCTTTACAGGGAGTACTGGAAACACCATATATTTT.

The chain joins TRBV6-6 to TRBJ2-5; 8 nucleotides agree with TRBD2. J was trimmed by 5 bases and V by 10 bases; bases with no gene match: 6. CDR3 length: 12 residues. Germline CDR1 MNHNY, CDR2 SVGAGI (reference sequence). The DNA of the CDR3 is TGTGCCACCTCGGGAGGGTTGGAGACCCAGTACTTC. Residues: CATSGGLETQYF.

This chain connects TRBV5-1 to TRBJ1-4; D not certain. The germline V gene has CDR1 SGHRS and CDR2 YFSETQ. Deletions cut 1 base from V and 7 bases from J, with 11 bases between. The CDR3 extends over 14 amino acids. CDR3 sequence: CASSLSASGEKLFF. CDR3 DNA sequence: TGCGCCAGCAGCTTGTCGGCGTCGGGTGAAAAACTGTTTTTT.

This clone appeared a few times. The chain recombines TRBV10-3 with TRBJ2-7; D is possibly TRBD2 (6 bases). Per germline, CDR1 ENHRY and CDR2 SYGVKD. V was cut by 2 bases and J by 7 bases, with 15 bases left in between. This CDR3 region has 14 residues. Here the CDR3 reads CAISEGGTQAEQYF. The CDR3 DNA sequence: TGTGCCATCAGTGAGGGAGGGACCCAAGCGGAGCAGTACTTC.

The chain links TRBV7-8 to TRBJ2-4; 12 nucleotides agree with TRBD2. Unmatched junction bases numbered 4, after V lost 4 bases and J lost 0 bases. CDR1 is SGHVS and CDR2 is FQNEAQ in the germline V gene. The length of the CDR3 is 17 residues. In DNA form, the CDR3 reads TGTGCCAGCAGCTCACGGACTAGCGGGGTAGCCAAAAACATTCAGTACTTC. Residues: CASSSRTSGVAKNIQYF.

This clone has just one count. The rearrangement joins TRBV6-1 to TRBJ2-3, with D tentatively TRBD2 (5 bases). Germline V gene data show CDR1 as MNHNS and CDR2 as SASEGT. Trimming removed 2 bases from V and 5 bases from J, with 14 bases in between. The CDR3 totals 15 residues. The DNA for the CDR3 is TGTGCCAGCAGTGAACGGCCGACTGGAGGAGATACGCAGTATTTT. It yields the protein CASSERPTGGDTQYF.

The V call is TRBV28, the J call TRBJ2-4; maybe TRBD2 (5 bases). The CDR3 contains 16 residues. The ends were cut back, 5 bases at V and 0 bases at J, with 14 bases in the middle. CDR1 is MDHEN and CDR2 is SYDVKM in the germline V gene. DNA of the CDR3: TGTGCCAGCAGTCCCCGGGATGCTCAAGCCAAAAACATTCAGTACTTC. Translation gives CASSPRDAQAKNIQYF. Combining the CDR3 with reference TRBV28 and TRBJ2-4 gives the whole variable domain DVKVTQSSRYLVKRTGEKVFLECVQDMDHENMFWYRQDPGLGLRLIYFSYDVKMKEKGDIPEGYSVSREKKERFSLILESASTNQTSMYLCASSPRDAQAKNIQYFGAGTRLSVL.

The V call is TRBV14, the J call TRBJ1-5, with TRBD1 matching over 12 bases. Germline CDR1 and CDR2: SGHDN and FVKESK. The trim removed 0 bases at V and 7 bases at J, leaving 1 base unmatched. The CDR3 has 15 residues. CDR3 sequence (DNA): TGTGCCAGCAGCCAAGAGGGGACAGGGGGCCAGCCCCAGCATTTT. Translated: CASSQEGTGGQPQHF.

The chain uses TRBV7-9 and TRBJ2-3; maybe TRBD2 (5 bases). V lost 5 bases, J lost 5 bases, and 14 bases lay in between. This CDR3 is 14 amino acids long. Germline lookup yields CDR1 SEHNR and CDR2 FQNEAQ (reference sequence). The CDR3 nucleotides read TGTGCCAGCAGCCTCCAGGACTGGAGAGATACGCAGTATTTT. Translating it yields CASSLQDWRDTQYF.

The chain couples TRBV24-1 to TRBJ2-1, with TRBD2 identical over 14 bases. This CDR3 spans 18 amino acids. J was trimmed by 8 bases and V by 2 bases; bases with no gene match: 10. Germline CDR1 and CDR2: KGHDR and SFDVKD. The DNA of the CDR3 is TGTGCCACCAGTGATTCCCTCCTGACTAGCGGGAGGGCCCATGAGCAGTTCTTC. Encoded protein: CATSDSLLTSGRAHEQFF.

The J gene is TRBJ2-7, the V gene TRBV11-2; D gene unclear. The V and J ends lost 6 bases and 0 bases respectively, with 15 bases between them. Germline CDR1 reads SGHAT; CDR2 reads FQNNGV. The CDR3 loop spans 15 amino acids. In nucleotides, the CDR3 is TGTGCCAGCAGTACGGGTCGCACGTCCTCCTACGAGCAGTACTTC. This translates into CASSTGRTSSYEQYF.

In this sample, this clone turned up once. The rearrangement links TRBV3-1 (or the pseudogene TRBV3-2) to TRBJ1-4, with 7 positions matching TRBD1. The V segment lost 0 bases and the J segment 1 base; nucleotides outside the gene matches: 8. Per germline, CDR1 LGHDT and CDR2 YNNKEL (reference sequence). CDR3 length: 18 amino acids. CDR3 nucleotides: TGTGCCAGCAGCCAAGACCCTTGGACAGGCGGAACTAATGAAAAACTGTTTTTT. As protein: CASSQDPWTGGTNEKLFF.

This clone came up a few times. The V and J genes are TRBV6-1 and TRBJ2-7, with D perhaps TRBD2 (5 bases). V lost 1 base and J 0 bases, leaving 7 bases between the germline ends. Germline lookup yields CDR1 MNHNS and CDR2 SASEGT. The CDR3 covers 14 residues. Here the CDR3 reads CASSEVAYSYEQYF. CDR3 coding DNA: TGTGCCAGCAGTGAAGTAGCGTACTCCTACGAGCAGTACTTC.

This chain links TRBV27 with TRBJ1-5, with TRBD1 matching 10 bases. Germline V CDR1 and CDR2: MNHEY, SMNVEV (reference sequence). V was pared by 5 bases and J by 2 bases, with 3 bases of the junction left unmatched. The CDR3 sequence is 15 residues long. CDR3 amino acids: CASSPGTGGNQPQHF. The CDR3 nucleotides read TGTGCCAGCAGTCCGGGGACAGGGGGCAATCAGCCCCAGCATTTT.

By share of the sample, this clone is medium-sized (0.01 to 0.1%). The chain recombines TRBV19 with TRBJ2-2, with no clear D. Germline CDR1 LNHDA, CDR2 SQIVND (reference sequence). The CDR3 is 12 amino acids. V lost 10 bases and J lost 4, with 10 bases in between. The CDR3 nucleotides read TGTGCCACCTTAAGAGGCACCGGGGAGCTGTTTTTT. It specifies CATLRGTGELFF.

The chain couples TRBV7-3 to TRBJ2-1, with 11 bases that match TRBD2. J was trimmed by 4 bases and V by 4 bases; bases with no gene match: 6. The CDR3 totals 16 residues. CDR1 and CDR2 (germline): SGHTA, FQGTGA. This chain's CDR3 is CASSSSGTSGYNEQFF. The CDR3 DNA is TGTGCCAGCAGCTCATCCGGGACTAGCGGTTACAATGAGCAGTTCTTC.

This clone was seen a handful of times. The CDR3 DNA sequence: TGTGCCAGCAGCTTAGGGTCGGTGGAGACCCAGTACTTC. Translation gives CASSLGSVETQYF. The chain is built from TRBV7-9 and TRBJ2-5, with D hard to call. Trimming shortened V by 1 base and J by 5 bases, and 8 bases separated the two germline ends. From germline, CDR1 is SEHNR and CDR2 FQNEAQ (reference sequence). The CDR3 has 13 residues.

In DNA, the CDR3 is TGCAGCGTTGTGCTAGCGGGAGAGGCGGATACGCAGTATTTT. It specifies CSVVLAGEADTQYF. This chain connects TRBV29-1 to TRBJ2-3; TRBD2 aligns across 10 bases. V lost 4 bases and J lost 6; bases outside the gene matches: 7. The CDR3 extends over 14 amino acids. Germline values: CDR1 SQVTM, CDR2 ANQGSEA.

The V and J genes are TRBV10-3 and TRBJ2-2; TRBD2 matches at 11 bases. This CDR3 spans 17 amino acids. In germline, CDR1 is ENHRY, CDR2 SYGVKD. V shed 6 bases, J shed 1 base, and the junction held 7 bases outside the gene matches. The CDR3 loop is CAISEAGTSGNTGELFF. The CDR3 DNA reads TGTGCCATCAGCGAGGCCGGGACTAGCGGGAACACCGGGGAGCTGTTTTTT.

V and J are TRBV28 and TRBJ2-1; no reliable D call. The CDR3 is 16 residues long. Trimming removed 3 bases from V and 8 bases from J, with 20 bases in between. Germline V gene sequence: CDR1 MDHEN, CDR2 SYDVKM. CDR3: CASSFANPSGSYEQFF. In DNA form, the CDR3 reads TGTGCCAGCAGTTTTGCCAACCCCTCCGGGTCCTATGAGCAGTTCTTC. Drawing the rest from reference TRBV28 and TRBJ2-1, the complete variable domain is DVKVTQSSRYLVKRTGEKVFLECVQDMDHENMFWYRQDPGLGLRLIYFSYDVKMKEKGDIPEGYSVSREKKERFSLILESASTNQTSMYLCASSFANPSGSYEQFFGPGTRLTVL.

The rearrangement links TRBV29-1 to TRBJ2-1; TRBD2 might be the D (5 bases). CDR1 and CDR2 (germline): SQVTM, ANQGSEA. The CDR3 sequence is 15 residues long. V was shortened by 0 bases and J by 7 bases, with 16 bases between the two germline ends. The CDR3 protein is CSVEDMRAATNEQFF. Written as DNA, the CDR3 is TGCAGCGTTGAAGATATGAGGGCGGCTACAAATGAGCAGTTCTTC.

The chain combines TRBV6-5 with TRBJ2-5, with 7 nucleotides matching TRBD2. In germline, CDR1 is MNHEY, CDR2 SVGAGI. The CDR3 runs to 13 residues. J was trimmed by 9 bases and V by 7 bases; bases with no gene match: 11. The CDR3 reads CASTKGAGVAQYF. DNA for the CDR3: TGTGCCAGCACCAAAGGCGCGGGAGTGGCCCAGTACTTC.

The rearrangement uses TRBV2 and TRBJ1-2; D is undetermined. The CDR3 is made up of 14 amino acids. Trimming cost V 2 bases and J 4 bases, with 11 bases left between them. The germline CDR1 and CDR2 sequences are SNHLY and FYNNEI. Here the CDR3 DNA reads TGTGCCAGCAGTGAACGCGGCGAGGGCTATGGCTACACCTTC. This gives the protein CASSERGEGYGYTF. Full variable domain (outside the CDR3, taken from reference TRBV2 and TRBJ1-2): EPEVTQTPSHQVTQMGQEVILRCVPISNHLYFYWYRQILGQKVEFLVSFYNNEISEKSEIFDDQFSVERPDGSNFTLKIRSTKLEDSAMYFCASSERGEGYGYTFGSGTRLTVV.

This rearrangement joins TRBV24-1 to TRBJ2-3; TRBD2 matches at 10 bases. Germline V gene lookup returns CDR1 KGHDR and CDR2 SFDVKD. V shed 4 bases, J shed 1 base, and the junction held 4 bases outside the gene matches. This CDR3 is built from 16 residues. CDR3 DNA: TGTGCCACCAGTGACCCAGGACTAGCGGGCACAGATACGCAGTATTTT. Residues: CATSDPGLAGTDTQYF.